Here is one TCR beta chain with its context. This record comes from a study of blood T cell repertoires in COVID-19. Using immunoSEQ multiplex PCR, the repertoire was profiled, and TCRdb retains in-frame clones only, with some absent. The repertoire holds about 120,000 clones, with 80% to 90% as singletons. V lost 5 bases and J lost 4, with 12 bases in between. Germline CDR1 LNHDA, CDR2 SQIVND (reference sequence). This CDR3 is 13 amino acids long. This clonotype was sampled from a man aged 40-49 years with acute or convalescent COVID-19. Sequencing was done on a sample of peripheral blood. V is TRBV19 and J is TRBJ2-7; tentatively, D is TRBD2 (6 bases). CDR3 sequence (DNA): TGTGCCAGTAGTTTGGGGACTTCATACGAGCAGTACTTC. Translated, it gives CASSLGTSYEQYF. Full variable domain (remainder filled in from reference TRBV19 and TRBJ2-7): DGGITQSPKYLFRKEGQNVTLSCEQNLNHDAMYWYRQDPGQGLRLIYYSQIVNDFQKGDIAEGYSVSREKKESFPLTVTSAQKNPTAFYLCASSLGTSYEQYFGPGTRLTVT.